This TCR beta chain was recorded in a study of CD8 T cells in ankylosing spondylitis. Study results and caveats: Ankylosing spondylitis blood appeared to carry a characteristic TCR beta motif of roughly eight highly homologous variants. Clones tied to disease were said to be significantly enriched in matched ankylosing spondylitis synovial fluid.

CDR1 is SQVTM and CDR2 is ANQGSEA in the germline V gene. V lost 3 bases and J lost 0, with 9 bases in between. The CDR3 contains 13 residues. Using quantitative 5'-RACE with molecular barcodes, the authors made TCR beta libraries. TCRdb independently ran MiXCR on the 5' RACE reads; one entry per CDR3 protein. The sample contains 200,000 to 300,000 distinct CDR3 sequences, approximately 10% of which appear only once. This clonotype was counted many times. Its antigen remains unidentified. The sequenced sample consisted of blood, either unsorted or a sorted T cell fraction (not recorded which). The chain employs TRBV29-1 and TRBJ2-7; the D is unclear. The sequence derives from a male donor with ankylosing spondylitis or in good health (not recorded which). CDR3 in amino acids: CSVDRGSSYEQYF. CDR3 bases: TGCAGCGTTGATCGTGGGTCCTCCTACGAGCAGTACTTC.